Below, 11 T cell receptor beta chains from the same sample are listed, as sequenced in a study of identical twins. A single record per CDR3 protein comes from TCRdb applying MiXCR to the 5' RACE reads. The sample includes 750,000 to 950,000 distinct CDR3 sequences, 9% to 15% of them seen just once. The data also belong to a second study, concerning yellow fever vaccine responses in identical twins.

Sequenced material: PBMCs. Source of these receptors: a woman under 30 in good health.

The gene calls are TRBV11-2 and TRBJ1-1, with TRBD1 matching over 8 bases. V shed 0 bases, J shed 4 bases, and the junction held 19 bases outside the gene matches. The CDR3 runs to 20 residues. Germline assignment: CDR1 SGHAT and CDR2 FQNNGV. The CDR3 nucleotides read TGTGCCAGCAGCTTAGATGAGAGGGGCGCAGGGGGCGTGGGCTTCACTGAAGCTTTCTTT. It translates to CASSLDERGAGGVGFTEAFF.

The CDR3 DNA sequence: TGTGCCAGCAGCATACCGGGACTAGCGGGAGCAGATACGCAGTATTTT. The encoded protein is CASSIPGLAGADTQYF. The J gene is TRBJ2-3, the V gene TRBV7-9; 14 nucleotides line up with TRBD2. This CDR3 comprises 16 residues. CDR1 is SEHNR, CDR2 FQNEAQ, per germline (reference sequence). The V gene end was trimmed by 5 bases and the J gene end by 4 bases; junction bases not matched to a gene: 5.

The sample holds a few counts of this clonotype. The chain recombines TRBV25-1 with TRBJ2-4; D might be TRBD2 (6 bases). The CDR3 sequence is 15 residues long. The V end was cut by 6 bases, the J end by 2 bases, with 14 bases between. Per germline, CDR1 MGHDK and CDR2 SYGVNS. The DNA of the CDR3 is TGTGCCAGCAGCGGTCCGGGGGTGACCAAAAACATTCAGTACTTC. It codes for CASSGPGVTKNIQYF.

CDR3 DNA sequence: TGTGCCAGCTCACCACCCGTCGAATACAATGAGCAGTTCTTC. This sequence encodes CASSPPVEYNEQFF. The chain employs TRBV18 and TRBJ2-1; D gene ambiguous. The CDR3 has 14 residues. Germline CDR1 reads KGHSH; CDR2 reads LQKENI. V lost 0 bases, J lost 4 bases, and 7 bases lay in between.

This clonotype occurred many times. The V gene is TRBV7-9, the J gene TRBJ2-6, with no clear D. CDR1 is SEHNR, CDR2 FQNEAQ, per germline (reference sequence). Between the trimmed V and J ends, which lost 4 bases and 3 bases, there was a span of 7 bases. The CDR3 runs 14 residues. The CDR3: CASSSLDGANVLTF. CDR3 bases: TGTGCCAGCAGCTCCCTAGATGGGGCCAACGTCCTGACTTTC.

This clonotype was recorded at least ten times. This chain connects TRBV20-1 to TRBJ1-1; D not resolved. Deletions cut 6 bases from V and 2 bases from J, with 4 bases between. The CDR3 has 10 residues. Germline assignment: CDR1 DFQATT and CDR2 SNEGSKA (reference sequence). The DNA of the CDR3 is TGCAGTGCAATAAACACTGAAGCTTTCTTT. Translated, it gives CSAINTEAFF.

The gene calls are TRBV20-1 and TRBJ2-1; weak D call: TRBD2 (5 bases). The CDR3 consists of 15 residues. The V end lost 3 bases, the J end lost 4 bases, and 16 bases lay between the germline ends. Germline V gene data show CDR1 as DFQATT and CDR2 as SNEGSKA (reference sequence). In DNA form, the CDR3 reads TGCAGTGCTAGGCGGCTAGCCCCTTCTTACAATGAGCAGTTCTTC. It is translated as CSARRLAPSYNEQFF.

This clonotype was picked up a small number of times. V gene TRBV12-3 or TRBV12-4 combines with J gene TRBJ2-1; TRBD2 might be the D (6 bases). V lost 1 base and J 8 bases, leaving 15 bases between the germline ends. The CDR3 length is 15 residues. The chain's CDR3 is CASSLGGLRMDEQFF. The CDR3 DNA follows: TGTGCCAGCAGTTTAGGGGGACTTCGTATGGATGAGCAGTTCTTC.

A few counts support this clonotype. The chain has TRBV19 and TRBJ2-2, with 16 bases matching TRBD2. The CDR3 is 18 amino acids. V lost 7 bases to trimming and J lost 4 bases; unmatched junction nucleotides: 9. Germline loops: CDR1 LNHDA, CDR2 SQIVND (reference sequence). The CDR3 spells CASTGGTSGGAGTGELFF. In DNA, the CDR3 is TGTGCCAGTACCGGCGGGACTAGCGGGGGGGCCGGCACCGGGGAGCTGTTTTTT.

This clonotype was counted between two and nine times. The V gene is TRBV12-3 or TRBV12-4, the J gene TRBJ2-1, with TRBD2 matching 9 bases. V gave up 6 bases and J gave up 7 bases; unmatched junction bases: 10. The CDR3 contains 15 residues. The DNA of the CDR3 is TGTGCCAGCAGACCAGGGACTAGCCTCGGGAATGAGCAGTTCTTC. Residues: CASRPGTSLGNEQFF.

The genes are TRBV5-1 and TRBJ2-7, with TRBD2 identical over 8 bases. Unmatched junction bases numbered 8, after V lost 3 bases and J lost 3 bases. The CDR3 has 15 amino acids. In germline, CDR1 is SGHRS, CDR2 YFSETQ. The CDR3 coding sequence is TGCGCCAGCAGCTACGCGGGAGGCCTTGACTACGAGCAGTACTTC. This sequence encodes CASSYAGGLDYEQYF. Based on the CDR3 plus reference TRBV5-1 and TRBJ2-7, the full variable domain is KAGVTQTPRYLIKTRGQQVTLSCSPISGHRSVSWYQQTPGQGLQFLFEYFSETQRNKGNFPGRFSGRQFSNSRSEMNVSTLELGDSALYLCASSYAGGLDYEQYFGPGTRLTVT.